This TCR beta chain was recorded in a study of blood T cell repertoires in COVID-19. Background on the study: Material from acute and convalescent COVID-19 was sourced from the United States, Italy and Spain. The analysed material was cDNA or gDNA that came from T cells, B-cell-depleted T cells, or PBMCs.

In the study's own analysis: Estimates of nucleated cell counts were drawn from the amplification of reference gene primers. Assay: immunoSEQ multiplex PCR; the TCRdb copy retains only in-frame clones and omits some. V and J calls and clone size are those listed in that table; D and trimming were worked out from the DNA. The sample records under 200,000 clones, around 85% being singletons. V lost 6 bases, J lost 0 bases, and 8 bases lay in between. This CDR3 has 14 residues. Looked up from germline, CDR1 is MNHEY and CDR2 is SVGAGI. Sequenced material: peripheral blood. V and J are TRBV6-5 and TRBJ1-4; the D gene is possibly TRBD1 (6 bases). This receptor was obtained from a woman over 75 with acute or convalescent COVID-19. The CDR3 spells CASSRQATNEKLFF. In nucleotides, the CDR3 is TGTGCCAGCAGCCGACAGGCAACTAATGAAAAACTGTTTTTT.